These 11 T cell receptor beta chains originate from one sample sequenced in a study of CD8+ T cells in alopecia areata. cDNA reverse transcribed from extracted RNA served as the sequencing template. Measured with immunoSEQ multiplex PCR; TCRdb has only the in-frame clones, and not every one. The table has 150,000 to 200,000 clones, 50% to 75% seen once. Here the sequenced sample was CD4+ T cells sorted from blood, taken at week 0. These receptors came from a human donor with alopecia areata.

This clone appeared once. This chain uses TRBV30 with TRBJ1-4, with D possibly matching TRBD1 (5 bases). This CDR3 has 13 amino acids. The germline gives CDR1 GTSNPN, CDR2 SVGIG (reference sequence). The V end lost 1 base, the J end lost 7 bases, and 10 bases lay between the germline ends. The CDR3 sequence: CAWSAGFLEKLFF. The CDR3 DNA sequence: TGTGCCTGGAGTGCAGGGTTTCTTGAAAAACTGTTTTTT.

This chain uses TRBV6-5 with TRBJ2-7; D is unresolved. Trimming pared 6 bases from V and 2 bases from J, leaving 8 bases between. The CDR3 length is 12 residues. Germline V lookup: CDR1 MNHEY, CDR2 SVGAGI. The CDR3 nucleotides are TGTGCCAGCAGGTCCCGGACCTACGAGCAGTACTTC. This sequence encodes CASRSRTYEQYF.

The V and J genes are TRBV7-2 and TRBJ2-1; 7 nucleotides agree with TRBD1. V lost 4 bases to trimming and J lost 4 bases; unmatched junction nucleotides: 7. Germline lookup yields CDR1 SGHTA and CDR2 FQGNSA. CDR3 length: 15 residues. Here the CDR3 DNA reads TGTGCCAGCAGCTATCGACAGGGAACGTACAATGAGCAGTTCTTC. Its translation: CASSYRQGTYNEQFF.

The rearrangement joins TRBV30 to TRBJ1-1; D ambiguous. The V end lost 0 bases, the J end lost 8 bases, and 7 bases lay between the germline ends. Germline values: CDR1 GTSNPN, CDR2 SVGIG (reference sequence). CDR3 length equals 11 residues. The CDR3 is CAWSVYAEAFF. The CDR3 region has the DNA TGTGCCTGGAGTGTATATGCGGAAGCTTTCTTT.

CDR3 sequence reads: CASSYSIGEGQSTQYF. CDR3 nucleotide sequence: TGTGCCAGCAGTTACTCGATTGGAGAGGGCCAATCGACCCAGTACTTC. The V gene is TRBV6-5, the J gene TRBJ2-5; weak D call: TRBD2 (5 bases). Germline CDR1 reads MNHEY; CDR2 reads SVGAGI. This CDR3 comprises 16 residues. Trimming took off 0 bases at V and 7 bases at J, with 18 bases between the two ends.

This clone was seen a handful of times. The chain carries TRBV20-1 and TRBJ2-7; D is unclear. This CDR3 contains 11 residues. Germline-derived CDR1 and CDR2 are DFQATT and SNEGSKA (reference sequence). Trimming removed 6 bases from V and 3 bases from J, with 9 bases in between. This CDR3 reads CSADGDYEQYF. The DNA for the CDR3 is TGCAGTGCCGACGGAGACTACGAGCAGTACTTC.

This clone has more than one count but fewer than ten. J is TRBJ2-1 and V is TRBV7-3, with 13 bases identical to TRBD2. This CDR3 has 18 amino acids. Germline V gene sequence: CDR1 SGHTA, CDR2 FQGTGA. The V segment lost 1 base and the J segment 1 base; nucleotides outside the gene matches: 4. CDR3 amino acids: CASSLRTSGGLSYNEQFF. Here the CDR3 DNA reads TGTGCCAGCAGCTTAAGGACTAGCGGGGGTCTATCCTACAATGAGCAGTTCTTC.

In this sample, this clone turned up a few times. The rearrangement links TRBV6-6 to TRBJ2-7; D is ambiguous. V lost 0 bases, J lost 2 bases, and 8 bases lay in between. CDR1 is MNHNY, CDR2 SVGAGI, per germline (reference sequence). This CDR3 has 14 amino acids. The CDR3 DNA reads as TGTGCCAGCAGTTACTCCTACGGTCCCTACGAGCAGTACTTC. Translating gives CASSYSYGPYEQYF.

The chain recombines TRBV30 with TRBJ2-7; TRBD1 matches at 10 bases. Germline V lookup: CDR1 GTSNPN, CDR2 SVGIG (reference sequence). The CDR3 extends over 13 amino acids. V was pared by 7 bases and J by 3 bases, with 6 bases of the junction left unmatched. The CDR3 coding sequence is TGTGCCTCAAACCGGGACAGGGGCTACGAGCAGTACTTC. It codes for CASNRDRGYEQYF. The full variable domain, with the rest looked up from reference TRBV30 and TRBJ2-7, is SQTIHQWPATLVQPVGSPLSLECTVEGTSNPNLYWYRQAAGRGLQLLFYSVGIGQISSEVPQNLSASRPQDRQFILSSKKLLLSDSGFYLCASNRDRGYEQYFGPGTRLTVT.

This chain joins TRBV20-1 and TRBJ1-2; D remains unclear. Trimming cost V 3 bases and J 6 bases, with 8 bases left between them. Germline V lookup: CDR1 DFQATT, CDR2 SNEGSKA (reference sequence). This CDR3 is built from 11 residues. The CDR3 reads CSASSVDGYTF. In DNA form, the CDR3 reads TGCAGTGCTAGTAGCGTAGATGGCTACACCTTC.

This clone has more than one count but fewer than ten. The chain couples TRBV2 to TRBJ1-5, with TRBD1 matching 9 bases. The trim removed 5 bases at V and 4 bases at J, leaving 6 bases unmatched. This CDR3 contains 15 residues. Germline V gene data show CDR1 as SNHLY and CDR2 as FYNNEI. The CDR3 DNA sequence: TGTGCCAGCAGTTCGGACAGGGGAAGAAATCAGCCCCAGCATTTT. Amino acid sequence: CASSSDRGRNQPQHF.